Presented here are 21 T cell receptor beta chains from one specimen sequenced in a study of blood T cells in healthy people across ages. It was with a sample-barcoded 5' primer and a J-beta primer mix that a second PCR of roughly 6 to 12 cycles was run. TCRdb fed the 5' RACE reads into MiXCR, producing one record per CDR3 protein. The repertoire holds approximately 1,700,000 distinct CDR3 sequences, with around 40% as singletons. Specimen: blood. Every receptor here comes from a human donor in good health.

As DNA, the CDR3 is TGTGCCAGCAGACGATACCGGACAGGGGGCCACGGCTACACCTTC. It codes for CASRRYRTGGHGYTF. The V gene is TRBV6-5, the J gene TRBJ1-2, with 11 positions matching TRBD1. CDR3 length equals 15 residues. Germline values: CDR1 MNHEY, CDR2 SVGAGI. The ends lost 6 bases at V and 8 bases at J; junction bases unmatched: 11.

The count of this clonotype is one. The rearrangement joins TRBV2 to TRBJ1-1, with D unclear. The CDR3 has 16 residues. V lost 4 bases and J 3 bases, leaving 18 bases between the germline ends. Germline V CDR1 and CDR2: SNHLY, FYNNEI. DNA for the CDR3: TGTGCCAGCAGTGGAATACGGGCCGACCTTTACACTGAAGCTTTCTTT. Translation gives CASSGIRADLYTEAFF. Supplemented by reference TRBV2 and TRBJ1-1, the full variable domain reads EPEVTQTPSHQVTQMGQEVILRCVPISNHLYFYWYRQILGQKVEFLVSFYNNEISEKSEIFDDQFSVERPDGSNFTLKIRSTKLEDSAMYFCASSGIRADLYTEAFFGQGTRLTVV.

The chain recombines TRBV4-2 with TRBJ2-3; 12 bases line up with TRBD2. Germline CDR1 reads LGHNA; CDR2 reads YNFKEQ. There are 19 residues in the CDR3. Trimming took 4 bases from V and 3 from J; bases not matched to a gene: 14. The CDR3 coding sequence is TGTGCCAGCAGCCCACCGCTAGCGGCTAGCGGGGGGGTTACAGATACGCAGTATTTT. Encoded protein: CASSPPLAASGGVTDTQYF.

The chain is built from TRBV6-5 and TRBJ2-1, with D tentatively TRBD1 (6 bases). The length of the CDR3 is 15 residues. Germline loops: CDR1 MNHEY, CDR2 SVGAGI. V lost 3 bases to trimming and J lost 5 bases, with 14 bases between them. The CDR3 region is CASSYLGRGDNEQFF. CDR3 nucleotide sequence: TGTGCCAGCAGTTATTTAGGCAGGGGCGACAATGAGCAGTTCTTC.

This clonotype was counted a few times. The chain recombines TRBV6-2 or TRBV6-3 with TRBJ1-2; no firm D call. The length of the CDR3 is 13 residues. V gave up 2 bases and J gave up 5 bases, with 9 bases separating them. Germline V gene data show CDR1 as MNHEY and CDR2 as SVGEGT. This CDR3 is CASSYGTPYGYTF. The CDR3 bases are TGTGCCAGCAGTTACGGAACCCCTTATGGCTACACCTTC.

The chain uses TRBV11-3 and TRBJ2-3; perhaps TRBD1 as D (5 bases). CDR1 and CDR2 from the germline V gene are SGHNT and YENEEA. This CDR3 contains 16 residues. Trimming took off 1 base at V and 2 bases at J, with 13 bases between the two ends. The DNA for the CDR3 is TGTGCCAGCAGCTTAGGTAGCAGGGCGACCACAGATACGCAGTATTTT. Protein: CASSLGSRATTDTQYF.

This clonotype has just a few counts. The chain joins TRBV20-1 to TRBJ2-7, with a possible D match to TRBD1 (5 bases). Deletions cut 7 bases from V and 1 base from J, with 11 bases between. This CDR3 is 12 amino acids long. Germline values: CDR1 DFQATT, CDR2 SNEGSKA (reference sequence). The CDR3 reads CSGGFTSYEQYF. The DNA of the CDR3 is TGCAGTGGGGGCTTCACTTCCTACGAGCAGTACTTC.

The CDR3 spells CASGQVQETQYF. In nucleotides, the CDR3 is TGTGCCAGCGGACAAGTTCAAGAGACCCAGTACTTC. This chain links TRBV12-3 or TRBV12-4 with TRBJ2-5; maybe TRBD1 (5 bases). The CDR3 is made up of 12 amino acids. Between the trimmed V and J ends, which lost 8 bases and 2 bases, there was a span of 9 bases.

V usage is TRBV4-1 and J usage is TRBJ2-6; tentatively, D is TRBD1 or TRBD2 (5 bases each). CDR3 length equals 16 residues. The ends were cut back, 1 base at V and 9 bases at J, with 16 bases in the middle. Germline-derived CDR1 and CDR2 are MGHRA and YSYEKL. In DNA, the CDR3 is TGCGCCAGCAGCCAAGTGGGGCGGGCGCCCCTCAACGTCCTGACTTTC. Translation gives CASSQVGRAPLNVLTF.

This clonotype occurred a few times. The junction shows a germline mismatch at one end, possibly a read error. J is TRBJ2-3 and V is TRBV7-2; tentatively, D is TRBD1 (5 bases). The CDR3 runs 13 residues. Germline V lookup: CDR1 SGHTA, CDR2 FQGNSA. CDR3 sequence reads: CANSSRGRDTQYF. Here the CDR3 DNA reads TGTGCCAACAGCTCAAGGGGTAGGGATACGCAGTATTTT. The full variable domain, rest sourced from reference TRBV7-2 and TRBJ2-3, is GAGVSQSPSNKVTEKGKDVELRCDPISGHTALYWYRQSLGQGLEFLIYFQGNSAPDKSGLPSDRFSAERTGGSVSTLTIQRTQQEDSAVYLCANSSRGRDTQYFGPGTRLTVL.

This clonotype has more than one count but fewer than ten. The chain couples TRBV6-5 to TRBJ2-7; D tentatively fits TRBD1 or TRBD2 (5 bases each). This CDR3 spans 14 amino acids. CDR1 and CDR2 from the germline V gene are MNHEY and SVGAGI. The V end lost 0 bases, the J end lost 6 bases, and 12 bases lay between the germline ends. CDR3 sequence (DNA): TGTGCCAGCAGTTACTCAGGGCAGAGGGGCGAGCAGTACTTC. As protein: CASSYSGQRGEQYF.

In its sample, this clonotype was seen once. The V gene is TRBV7-9, the J gene TRBJ1-2; 8 bases map to TRBD1. From germline, CDR1 is SEHNR and CDR2 FQNEAQ (reference sequence). The CDR3 totals 14 residues. Losses at the gene ends were 6 bases for V and 4 bases for J; bases not matched to a gene: 7. For the CDR3, the DNA is TGTGCCAGCAGGTCCGGACAGGGTTTCTATGGCTACACCTTC. It yields the protein CASRSGQGFYGYTF.

This chain joins TRBV7-2 and TRBJ1-2; D remains unclear. With 6 bases removed from V and 1 base from J, the gap between germline ends came to 12 bases. The CDR3 is made up of 14 amino acids. The germline CDR1 and CDR2 sequences are SGHTA and FQGNSA. The CDR3 loop is CASSRLNLNYGYTF. CDR3 DNA: TGTGCCAGCAGTCGGTTGAATCTTAACTATGGCTACACCTTC. Variable domain in full (rest from reference TRBV7-2 and TRBJ1-2): GAGVSQSPSNKVTEKGKDVELRCDPISGHTALYWYRQSLGQGLEFLIYFQGNSAPDKSGLPSDRFSAERTGGSVSTLTIQRTQQEDSAVYLCASSRLNLNYGYTFGSGTRLTVV.

The J gene is TRBJ2-5, the V gene TRBV7-3; no clear D. The CDR3 consists of 13 residues. Deletions cut 3 bases from V and 6 bases from J, with 11 bases between. From germline, CDR1 is SGHTA and CDR2 FQGTGA. CDR3 amino acids: CASSFGVRQTQYF. The CDR3 nucleotides read TGTGCCAGCAGCTTCGGCGTGAGGCAGACCCAGTACTTC.

Many counts were recorded for this clonotype. The chain links TRBV13 to TRBJ2-1; D may be TRBD1 or TRBD2 (5 bases each). Trimming took 0 bases from V and 6 from J, leaving 9 bases between them. This CDR3 spans 14 amino acids. Germline CDR1 and CDR2: PRHDT and FYEKMQ (reference sequence). Written as DNA, the CDR3 is TGTGCCAGCAGCTTAGGGGGGACCCTCAATGAGCAGTTCTTC. The encoded protein is CASSLGGTLNEQFF.

The genes are TRBV7-8 and TRBJ1-2; D call uncertain. Germline-derived CDR1 and CDR2 are SGHVS and FQNEAQ. The CDR3 is 17 amino acids. Trimming took 0 bases from V and 0 from J, leaving 14 bases between them. Here the CDR3 DNA reads TGTGCCAGCAGCTTAGCTGGAGGGTTAACCTCTAACTATGGCTACACCTTC. Amino acid sequence: CASSLAGGLTSNYGYTF.

The V gene is TRBV7-9, the J gene TRBJ2-7; D not certain. CDR3 length equals 14 residues. The V and J ends lost 4 bases and 3 bases respectively, with 13 bases between them. Looked up from germline, CDR1 is SEHNR and CDR2 is FQNEAQ (reference sequence). The CDR3 bases are TGTGCCAGCAGCTCCGGACGGTCCGGCTACGAGCAGTACTTC. Protein: CASSSGRSGYEQYF.

The table lists this clonotype with a few counts. The chain has TRBV11-3 and TRBJ1-1; 9 bases align to TRBD1. Germline CDR1 is SGHNT and CDR2 is YENEEA. Trimming cost V 5 bases and J 1 base; bases outside gene matches: 8. This CDR3 spans 16 amino acids. The DNA of the CDR3 is TGTGCCAGCAGCCCGGGACAGGGAATGGGGAACACTGAAGCTTTCTTT. It encodes CASSPGQGMGNTEAFF.

This chain links TRBV12-3 or TRBV12-4 with TRBJ1-5; D uncertain. Trimming left V 2 bases short and J 1 base short, with 6 bases between. This CDR3 has 14 amino acids. This CDR3 is CASSLRESNQPQHF. For the CDR3, the DNA is TGTGCCAGCAGTTTAAGGGAGAGCAATCAGCCCCAGCATTTT.

V usage is TRBV5-1 and J usage is TRBJ2-1; TRBD1 agrees at 10 bases. V was pared by 2 bases and J by 5 bases, with 4 bases of the junction left unmatched. CDR1 SGHRS and CDR2 YFSETQ come from the germline V gene. The CDR3 is made up of 15 amino acids. Here the CDR3 DNA reads TGCGCCAGCAGCTTTTACGGGACAGGGGACAATGAGCAGTTCTTC. Translation gives CASSFYGTGDNEQFF.

The V and J genes are TRBV11-2 and TRBJ1-4, with D unclear. The germline V gene encodes CDR1 SGHAT and CDR2 FQNNGV. V gave up 5 bases and J gave up 3 bases, with 10 bases separating them. The CDR3 spans 14 residues. CDR3 loop: CASSQAAANEKLFF. The CDR3 DNA reads TGTGCCAGCAGCCAGGCGGCAGCTAATGAAAAACTGTTTTTT.